A selection of T cell receptor beta chains follows, all from one sample in a study of sequential checkpoint blockade in melanoma. Assay: immunoSEQ multiplex PCR; the TCRdb copy retains only in-frame clones and omits some. This table has about 21,000 clones, about 82% appearing once. The sequencing here drew on CD8+ T cells sorted from blood (inferred from file names), taken from a patient given nivolumab and ipilimumab in sequence. The receptors originated from a human donor with melanoma. Both conserved end residues are part of each CDR3. D genes are given only for firm matches. Part of the rows lack a size; the others show once, few, many or a class for expanded clones.

abundance | d_gene | j_gene | v_gene | len | CDR3aa | CDR3nt
NA | NA | TRBJ2-7 | TRBV10-3 | 15 | CAISEPRESSHEQYF | TGTGCCATCAGTGAGCCCCGGGAATCCTCCCACGAGCAGTACTTC
NA | TRBD1 | TRBJ1-2 | TRBV6-1 | 16 | CASSEKGQAFNYGYTF | TGTGCCAGCAGTGAAAAGGGACAGGCCTTTAACTATGGCTACACCTTC
NA | NA | TRBJ1-2 | TRBV30 | 13 | CAWSVEVSYGYTF | TGTGCCTGGAGTGTAGAGGTTAGCTATGGCTACACCTTC
NA | NA | TRBJ1-2 | TRBV6-5 | 13 | CASSPRFRDGYTF | TGTGCCAGCAGTCCAAGGTTTCGGGATGGCTACACCTTC
NA | NA | TRBJ2-1 | TRBV27 | 12 | CASSPRTPEQFF | TGTGCCAGCAGCCCAAGGACACCTGAGCAGTTCTTC
NA | NA | TRBJ2-2 | TRBV9 | 15 | CASSVSGADTGELFF | TGTGCCAGCAGCGTATCGGGAGCGGACACCGGGGAGCTGTTTTTT
NA | NA | TRBJ2-7 | TRBV25-1 | 12 | CASSEWEDEQYF | TGTGCCAGCAGTGAATGGGAGGACGAGCAGTACTTC
NA | TRBD2 | TRBJ2-3 | TRBV4-1 | 17 | CASSPTPNSGSGDTQYF | TGCGCCAGCAGCCCCACCCCTAATAGCGGGAGTGGAGATACGCAGTATTTT
NA | TRBD1 | TRBJ1-2 | TRBV4-3 | 15 | CASSQESGQGVGYTF | TGCGCCAGCAGCCAAGAAAGCGGTCAGGGGGTTGGCTACACCTTC
NA | NA | TRBJ1-2 | TRBV2 | 12 | CASRETGSGYTF | TGTGCCAGCAGGGAGACCGGGAGCGGCTACACCTTC
NA | TRBD1 | TRBJ2-7 | TRBV27 | 14 | CASSLYQGAGEQYF | TGTGCCAGCAGTTTATATCAGGGGGCGGGTGAGCAGTACTTC
NA | TRBD2 | TRBJ2-1 | TRBV9 | 16 | CASSFWDYSLGNEQFF | TGTGCCAGCAGCTTCTGGGACTACTCGCTCGGGAATGAGCAGTTCTTC
NA | NA | TRBJ1-1 | TRBV28 | 15 | CASSFPPDNREGAFF | TGTGCCAGCAGTTTCCCTCCCGACAACAGGGAGGGCGCTTTCTTT
NA | NA | TRBJ1-1 | TRBV9 | 14 | CASSLGLMNTEAFF | TGTGCCAGCAGCCTCGGACTGATGAACACTGAAGCTTTCTTT
NA | NA | TRBJ1-5 | TRBV7-9 | 17 | CASSFSPLWGLDQPQHF | TGTGCCAGCAGCTTCTCACCTCTCTGGGGGCTGGATCAGCCCCAGCATTTT
NA | TRBD2 | TRBJ2-1 | TRBV30 | 14 | CAWWAGGLYNEQFF | TGTGCCTGGTGGGCGGGGGGACTCTACAATGAGCAGTTCTTC
NA | TRBD1 | TRBJ1-2 | TRBV19 | 13 | CASSPQGGYGYTF | TGTGCCAGTAGCCCACAGGGGGGCTATGGCTACACCTTC
NA | TRBD2 | TRBJ2-3 | TRBV5-1 | 16 | CASSLELAGGPGTQYF | TGCGCCAGCAGCTTGGAACTAGCGGGGGGCCCGGGTACGCAGTATTTT
NA | NA | TRBJ1-3 | TRBV27 | 13 | CASRPYNRNTIYF | TGTGCCAGCAGGCCGTACAACCGAAACACCATATATTTT
NA | NA | TRBJ2-7 | TRBV28 | 13 | CASSLRRDYEQYF | TGTGCCAGCAGTTTGCGCAGGGACTACGAGCAGTACTTC
NA | TRBD2 | TRBJ2-1 | TRBV10-3 | 17 | CAISESSGGNSYNEQFF | TGTGCCATCAGTGAGTCGAGCGGGGGAAATTCCTACAATGAGCAGTTCTTC
NA | NA | TRBJ2-1 | TRBV6-5 | 13 | CASSPVRGNEQFF | TGTGCCAGCAGTCCGGTTCGTGGCAATGAGCAGTTCTTC
NA | NA | TRBJ1-1 | TRBV19 | 18 | CASSPIPAAAPLPTEAFF | TGTGCCAGTAGCCCCATCCCCGCTGCGGCGCCCTTGCCCACTGAAGCTTTCTTT
once | NA | TRBJ1-1 | TRBV9 | 14 | CASSPRLRGTEAFF | TGTGCCAGCAGCCCCCGTCTGAGAGGCACTGAAGCTTTCTTT
once | TRBD2 | TRBJ2-3 | TRBV6-6 | 14 | CASRRLAPTDTQYF | TGTGCCAGCAGACGACTAGCCCCCACAGATACGCAGTATTTT
NA | TRBD1 | TRBJ2-2 | TRBV7-3 | 15 | CASSLNTGGTGELFF | TGTGCCAGCAGCTTAAATACAGGGGGTACCGGGGAGCTGTTTTTT
NA | TRBD1 | TRBJ2-7 | TRBV30 | 16 | CAWSLKLVGTGGEQYF | TGTGCCTGGAGTCTCAAGTTAGTCGGGACAGGGGGCGAGCAGTACTTC
NA | NA | TRBJ2-3 | TRBV7-3 | 16 | CASSPLRGTFTDTQYF | TGTGCCAGCAGCCCGCTGCGGGGTACCTTCACAGATACGCAGTATTTT
NA | NA | TRBJ2-2 | TRBV27 | 13 | CASSLQGPGELFF | TGTGCCAGCAGTTTACAGGGCCCCGGGGAGCTGTTTTTT
NA | TRBD1 | TRBJ1-2 | TRBV28 | 16 | CASSPGSGQGNYGYTF | TGTGCCAGCAGTCCCGGATCGGGACAGGGCAACTATGGCTACACCTTC
NA | NA | TRBJ2-7 | TRBV19 | 15 | CASSTRFREAGEQYF | TGTGCCAGTAGTACCCGTTTCAGGGAGGCGGGCGAGCAGTACTTC
NA | NA | TRBJ2-3 | TRBV5-5 | 17 | CASSLAGRYAPRDTQYF | TGTGCCAGCAGCTTGGCCGGGAGATACGCACCCCGAGATACGCAGTATTTT
NA | NA | TRBJ1-2 | TRBV6-5 | 15 | CASSYAWGANYGYTF | TGTGCCAGCAGTTATGCCTGGGGAGCTAACTATGGCTACACCTTC
NA | NA | TRBJ1-1 | TRBV28 | 14 | CASSRVFMNTEAFF | TGTGCCAGCTCCCGGGTTTTTATGAACACTGAAGCTTTCTTT
NA | NA | TRBJ2-7 | TRBV30 | 14 | CAWSVLQGPYEQYF | TGTGCCTGGAGTGTACTACAGGGCCCCTACGAGCAGTACTTC
few | NA | TRBJ2-3 | TRBV5-1 | 16 | CASSLAEGPASDTQYF | TGCGCCAGCAGCTTGGCCGAGGGCCCCGCGTCAGATACGCAGTATTTT
NA | NA | TRBJ1-1 | TRBV13 | 12 | CASSHDSPEAFF | TGTGCCAGCAGTCATGACAGCCCTGAAGCTTTCTTT
NA | TRBD2 | TRBJ2-1 | TRBV5-1 | 16 | CASSVIPAVAGDEQFF | TGCGCCAGCAGCGTAATCCCCGCGGTAGCGGGGGATGAGCAGTTCTTC
few | TRBD1 | TRBJ1-6 | TRBV27 | 21 | CASSSPGRGTGVSSYNSPLHF | TGTGCCAGCAGCTCACCGGGGAGGGGGACAGGGGTGAGCTCCTATAATTCACCCCTCCACTTT
NA | TRBD1 | TRBJ2-7 | TRBV28 | 15 | CASSLWDRAVDEQYF | TGTGCCAGCAGTTTATGGGACAGGGCGGTTGACGAGCAGTACTTC
NA | TRBD1 | TRBJ2-1 | TRBV5-1 | 16 | CASSDRQGSPYNEQFF | TGCGCCAGCAGCGATCGACAGGGATCACCCTACAATGAGCAGTTCTTC
NA | NA | TRBJ1-2 | TRBV13 | 13 | CASSPGTPYGYTF | TGTGCCAGCAGCCCGGGGACACCGTATGGCTACACCTTC
NA | NA | TRBJ2-7 | TRBV14 | 12 | CASSLVVYEQYF | TGTGCCAGCAGCCTAGTTGTCTACGAGCAGTACTTC
NA | TRBD2 | TRBJ2-7 | TRBV2 | 14 | CASQEGAGSYEQYF | TGTGCCTCCCAAGAGGGAGCGGGGTCCTACGAGCAGTACTTC
NA | NA | TRBJ1-1 | TRBV28 | 15 | CASSTLTDLNTEAFF | TGTGCCAGCAGTACCCTGACAGACTTGAACACTGAAGCTTTCTTT
NA | TRBD1 | TRBJ1-1 | TRBV20-1 | 10 | CSASGQEAFF | TGCAGTGCTTCGGGACAGGAAGCTTTCTTT
NA | NA | TRBJ2-7 | TRBV19 | 11 | CASSAEGEQYF | TGTGCCAGTAGTGCAGAGGGCGAGCAGTACTTC
NA | NA | TRBJ2-5 | TRBV27 | 15 | CASSLSVGVGETQYF | TGTGCCAGCAGTTTAAGTGTAGGGGTTGGAGAGACCCAGTACTTC
NA | TRBD1 | TRBJ1-2 | TRBV20-1 | 10 | CSAINRGPTF | TGCAGTGCTATAAACAGGGGCCCCACCTTC
few | TRBD2 | TRBJ2-5 | TRBV28 | 17 | CASSSDWEGSTFKTQYF | TGTGCCAGCAGTTCGGACTGGGAGGGTTCGACCTTCAAGACCCAGTACTTC
NA | NA | TRBJ1-1 | TRBV6-4 | 18 | CASSDSWELQGSNTEAFF | TGTGCCAGCAGTGACTCGTGGGAATTACAGGGTTCGAACACTGAAGCTTTCTTT
NA | NA | TRBJ2-7 | TRBV5-6 | 14 | CASSYDSGPYEQYF | TGTGCCAGCAGCTACGACAGCGGGCCCTACGAGCAGTACTTC